One and the same sample provided the 21 T cell receptor beta chains below, sequenced in a study of vaccination effects on CD4 cells after COVID-19. Using viral peptide pools, the ViraFEST assay grew out antigen-specific CD4+ T cells prior to sequencing. Culture proceeded for about ten days, and CD4+ T cells were then isolated. These receptors lack a known antigen. The repertoire was sequenced with immunoSEQ multiplex PCR; TCRdb's copy has only in-frame clones and lacks some. The table lists over 55,000 clones, 81% of them singletons, with about 2.4% in the top ten. This sample comprised CD4+ T cells from PBMCs cultured with HCoV-229E spike peptides, obtained before COVID-19 vaccination. Receptor source: a human donor who received a COVID-19 vaccine.

This clone has just one count. The chain combines TRBV2 with TRBJ2-1; 9 bases align to TRBD2. V dropped 10 bases and J dropped 4; count of bases not matched to a gene: 5. The length of the CDR3 is 13 residues. Germline V gene sequence: CDR1 SNHLY, CDR2 FYNNEI. In DNA, the CDR3 is TGTGCCACCTCTAGCGGGGCGTACAATGAGCAGTTCTTC. Amino acid sequence: CATSSGAYNEQFF.

The chain carries TRBV9 and TRBJ2-1; D gene unclear. The CDR3 is 13 amino acids. Germline CDR1 SGDLS, CDR2 YYNGEE. Trimming stripped 0 bases from V and 3 bases from J, with 4 bases between. CDR3 sequence reads: CASSVAHYNEQFF. The CDR3 DNA sequence: TGTGCCAGCAGCGTAGCACACTACAATGAGCAGTTCTTC.

The genes are TRBV19 and TRBJ2-2; possibly TRBD2 for D (6 bases). Per the germline V gene, CDR1 is LNHDA and CDR2 is SQIVND (reference sequence). The CDR3 is 15 amino acids. Trimming took off 5 bases at V and 7 bases at J, with 17 bases between the two ends. CDR3 nucleotides: TGTGCCAGTAGTGTGAGGGAGGAAAGCGGCGGGGAGCTGTTTTTT. Amino acid sequence: CASSVREESGGELFF.

This sequence joins TRBV23-1 and TRBJ2-7; weak D call: TRBD2 (6 bases). TRBV23-1 falls under the ORF class, with uncertain function. The V gene lost 4 bases and the J gene lost 6 bases, with 13 bases spanning the gap. CDR3 length: 13 amino acids. The CDR3 spells CASSRRGGPEQYV. CDR3 in DNA: TGCGCCAGCAGTCGACGCGGAGGGCCCGAGCAGTACGTC.

CDR3 residues: CASSPTNTLAKNIQYF. As DNA, the CDR3 is TGTGCCAGCTCACCAACCAACACGCTAGCCAAAAACATTCAGTACTTC. The J gene is TRBJ2-4, the V gene TRBV18; D is unclear. With 2 bases removed from V and 0 bases from J, the gap between germline ends came to 11 bases. CDR1 and CDR2 (germline): KGHSH, LQKENI. This CDR3 contains 16 residues.

This chain joins TRBV6-5 and TRBJ2-7; 7 bases map to TRBD1. V shed 5 bases, J shed 2 bases, and the junction held 6 bases outside the gene matches. CDR1 MNHEY and CDR2 SVGAGI come from the germline V gene. The CDR3 covers 14 residues. CDR3 protein: CASSPYRGPYEQYV. CDR3 DNA: TGTGCCAGCAGTCCGTACAGGGGTCCCTACGAGCAGTACGTC.

This clone was picked up a small number of times. This chain links TRBV3-1 (or the pseudogene TRBV3-2) with TRBJ1-5; 7 bases agree with TRBD1. This CDR3 spans 15 amino acids. After removal of 2 bases from V and 4 bases from J, the junction contained 5 bases not matched to a gene. Germline lookup yields CDR1 LGHDT and CDR2 YNNKEL (reference sequence). As DNA, the CDR3 is TGTGCCAGCAGCCAACGGGACAGCTCTAATCAGCCCCAGCATTTT. Translation gives CASSQRDSSNQPQHF.

The chain employs TRBV6-6 and TRBJ1-4, with 9 positions matching TRBD1. The CDR3 totals 14 residues. V lost 6 bases and J lost 8; bases outside the gene matches: 7. Germline CDR1 reads MNHNY; CDR2 reads SVGAGI (reference sequence). The CDR3 DNA follows: TGTGCCAGCAGGATACAGGGGGCGGGGGAAAAACTGTTTTTT. Translation: CASRIQGAGEKLFF.

The chain is built from TRBV29-1 and TRBJ1-2; tentative D call: TRBD1 (5 bases). V shed 5 bases and J shed 7 bases, with 14 bases lying between them. The germline V gene encodes CDR1 SQVTM and CDR2 ANQGSEA. The length of the CDR3 is 12 residues. The CDR3 protein is CSVNRGSGGYTF. CDR3 DNA: TGCAGCGTTAATCGGGGGTCAGGTGGCTACACCTTC.

The DNA for the CDR3 is TGTGCCAGCACCACAGGGGGAATGGGGGAGCTGTTTTTT. Translation: CASTTGGMGELFF. The chain uses TRBV28 and TRBJ2-2, with TRBD1 matching 8 bases. With 7 bases clipped from V and 8 bases from J, the junction kept 6 bases outside the gene matches. The CDR3 sequence is 13 residues long. In germline, CDR1 is MDHEN, CDR2 SYDVKM. Variable domain in full (rest from reference TRBV28 and TRBJ2-2): DVKVTQSSRYLVKRTGEKVFLECVQDMDHENMFWYRQDPGLGLRLIYFSYDVKMKEKGDIPEGYSVSREKKERFSLILESASTNQTSMYLCASTTGGMGELFFGEGSRLTVL.

The rearrangement links TRBV2 to TRBJ1-5, with a weak D call TRBD1 (5 bases). CDR1 is SNHLY and CDR2 is FYNNEI in the germline V gene. This CDR3 has 14 amino acids. V was shortened by 3 bases and J by 2 bases, with 8 bases between the two germline ends. The CDR3 sequence: CASSDSGGNQPQHF. As DNA, the CDR3 is TGTGCCAGCAGTGACTCGGGGGGCAATCAGCCCCAGCATTTT. Complete variable domain (other parts from reference TRBV2 and TRBJ1-5): EPEVTQTPSHQVTQMGQEVILRCVPISNHLYFYWYRQILGQKVEFLVSFYNNEISEKSEIFDDQFSVERPDGSNFTLKIRSTKLEDSAMYFCASSDSGGNQPQHFGDGTRLSIL.

This rearrangement joins TRBV2 to TRBJ1-5; D not resolved. The CDR3 length is 14 residues. Per the germline V gene, CDR1 is SNHLY and CDR2 is FYNNEI. The V end was cut by 2 bases, the J end by 2 bases, with 7 bases between. The CDR3, as DNA: TGTGCCAGCAGTGAAAGGCTACGCAATCAGCCCCAGCATTTT. Its translation: CASSERLRNQPQHF.

This rearrangement joins TRBV24-1 to TRBJ2-3, with 11 bases aligning to TRBD2. Germline CDR1 is KGHDR and CDR2 is SFDVKD. The J segment lost 6 bases and the V segment lost 2 bases, leaving 6 bases of the junction unmatched. This CDR3 contains 16 residues. CDR3 residues: CATSDSIAGGPDTQYF. The DNA of the CDR3 is TGTGCCACCAGTGATTCCATAGCGGGGGGGCCGGATACGCAGTATTTT.

This clone was found once. The chain joins TRBV28 to TRBJ1-1, with TRBD1 matching over 8 bases. Germline values: CDR1 MDHEN, CDR2 SYDVKM. This CDR3 spans 11 amino acids. After removal of 5 bases from V and 10 bases from J, the junction contained 3 bases not matched to a gene. CDR3 coding DNA: TGTGCCAGCAGTCCGACAGGGGTAGCTTTCTTT. It is translated as CASSPTGVAFF.

The chain combines TRBV9 with TRBJ1-6; the match to TRBD1 covers 7 bases. This CDR3 region has 15 residues. V shed 3 bases and J 8 bases; nucleotides not matched to a gene: 8. Germline loops: CDR1 SGDLS, CDR2 YYNGEE. This CDR3 is CASSAAQGSDSPLHF. In nucleotides, the CDR3 is TGTGCCAGCAGCGCCGCACAGGGGAGCGATTCACCCCTCCACTTT.

The count of this clone is one. The rearrangement uses TRBV6-5 and TRBJ2-5, with TRBD2 identical over 11 bases. Germline assignment: CDR1 MNHEY and CDR2 SVGAGI. The CDR3 covers 14 residues. J gave up 2 bases and V 11 bases, and 7 bases lay outside the gene matches. CDR3 bases: TGTGCCGGAGCACTAGCGGGGGTACAAGAGACCCAGTACTTC. Amino acid sequence: CAGALAGVQETQYF.

This sequence joins TRBV29-1 and TRBJ1-1; 9 positions agree with TRBD1. J gave up 7 bases and V 1 base, and 7 bases lay outside the gene matches. Germline V gene sequence: CDR1 SQVTM, CDR2 ANQGSEA. The CDR3 sequence is 14 residues long. Written as DNA, the CDR3 is TGCAGCGTTGAAGCTAGCAGACAGGGGGGTGAAGCTTTCTTT. Translated: CSVEASRQGGEAFF. The variable domain in full, completed from reference TRBV29-1 and TRBJ1-1, reads SAVISQKPSRDICQRGTSLTIQCQVDSQVTMMFWYRQQPGQSLTLIATANQGSEATYESGFVIDKFPISRPNLTFSTLTVSNMSPEDSSIYLCSVEASRQGGEAFFGQGTRLTVV.

The chain links TRBV5-4 to TRBJ2-6; the D is unclear. The germline V gene encodes CDR1 SGHNT and CDR2 YYREEE (reference sequence). Trimming took 0 bases from V and 0 from J, leaving 10 bases between them. This CDR3 spans 17 amino acids. CDR3 sequence reads: CASSLVGGSSGANVLTF. DNA of the CDR3: TGTGCCAGCAGCTTGGTGGGCGGAAGCTCTGGGGCCAACGTCCTGACTTTC.

The rearrangement links TRBV5-1 to TRBJ2-5; 7 nucleotides align to TRBD2. The CDR3 has 16 amino acids. From germline, CDR1 is SGHRS and CDR2 YFSETQ. The V and J ends lost 4 bases and 7 bases, in that order; junction bases with no gene match: 16. The CDR3, as DNA: TGCGCCAGCAGCCCTGGACTAGTTGTGGGAGAGGGGACCCAGTACTTC. Translation gives CASSPGLVVGEGTQYF. Together with reference TRBV5-1 and TRBJ2-5, the CDR3 gives the full variable domain: KAGVTQTPRYLIKTRGQQVTLSCSPISGHRSVSWYQQTPGQGLQFLFEYFSETQRNKGNFPGRFSGRQFSNSRSEMNVSTLELGDSALYLCASSPGLVVGEGTQYFGPGTRLLVL.

The chain has TRBV19 and TRBJ1-6; D gene uncertain. CDR3 length: 15 residues. Per germline, CDR1 LNHDA and CDR2 SQIVND (reference sequence). Trimming left V 9 bases short and J 7 bases short, with 19 bases between. The CDR3 DNA is TGTGCCAGCAAACGCGGCGGTGAGGGAAATTCACCCCTCCACTTT. This sequence encodes CASKRGGEGNSPLHF.

The CDR3 reads CASSLIAGSYGYTF. DNA for the CDR3: TGTGCCAGCAGTTTAATTGCAGGGAGCTATGGCTACACCTTC. The J gene is TRBJ1-2, the V gene TRBV28, with D tentatively TRBD1 (5 bases). The V gene lost 2 bases and the J gene lost 4 bases, with 11 bases spanning the gap. Germline CDR1 MDHEN, CDR2 SYDVKM. The CDR3 extends over 14 amino acids.